This is a list of T cell receptor beta chains from one sample in a study of T cell responses to AZD1222 COVID-19 vaccine. Measured with immunoSEQ multiplex PCR; TCRdb has only the in-frame clones, and not every one. The profile shows 130,000 or so clones, under 95% of them singletons. Sequenced here: peripheral blood, sampled on day 0 of AZD1222 vaccination. These receptors were taken from an adult in good health. CDR3s include the opening cysteine and the closing phenylalanine or tryptophan. The D gene is left open where the match is weak. Size values are once, few and many counts, or a class for expanded clones, and some rows have none.

CDR3aa: CASSPWGQGAFYTEAFF
CDR3nt: TGTGCCAGCAGTCCATGGGGACAGGGGGCCTTCTACACTGAAGCTTTCTTT
abundance: -
d_gene: TRBD1
v_gene: TRBV6-6
j_gene: TRBJ1-1

CDR3aa: CASSPPRNRVGMNTEAFF
CDR3nt: TGTGCCAGCAGTCCACCACGAAACAGGGTGGGCATGAACACTGAAGCTTTCTTT
abundance: once
d_gene: -
v_gene: TRBV28
j_gene: TRBJ1-1

CDR3aa: CASSAQGYEQYF
CDR3nt: TGTGCCAGCAGTGCACAGGGCTACGAGCAGTACTTC
abundance: -
d_gene: -
v_gene: TRBV14
j_gene: TRBJ2-7

CDR3aa: CASSAAWGGSYNEQFF
CDR3nt: TGTGCCAGTAGCGCCGCCTGGGGCGGGTCCTACAATGAGCAGTTCTTC
abundance: -
d_gene: -
v_gene: TRBV19
j_gene: TRBJ2-1

CDR3aa: CASRPGLVQRAEAFF
CDR3nt: TGTGCCAGCAGGCCCGGGTTGGTTCAGCGAGCTGAAGCTTTCTTT
abundance: -
d_gene: -
v_gene: TRBV6-5
j_gene: TRBJ1-1

CDR3aa: CASSQGLRGTYEQYF
CDR3nt: TGTGCCAGCAGCCAGGGCCTCCGGGGGACCTACGAGCAGTACTTC
abundance: -
d_gene: -
v_gene: TRBV4-2
j_gene: TRBJ2-7

CDR3aa: CASIFDERSYNEQFF
CDR3nt: TGTGCCAGCATTTTTGACGAGAGGTCCTACAATGAGCAGTTCTTC
abundance: -
d_gene: -
v_gene: TRBV11-3
j_gene: TRBJ2-1

CDR3aa: CATGTGRNQPQHF
CDR3nt: TGTGCCACCGGGACAGGCCGAAATCAGCCCCAGCATTTT
abundance: -
d_gene: TRBD1
v_gene: TRBV6-5
j_gene: TRBJ1-5

CDR3aa: CASSQSGTSGTEQFF
CDR3nt: TGTGCCAGCAGCCAAAGTGGGACTAGCGGTACTGAGCAGTTCTTC
abundance: -
d_gene: TRBD2
v_gene: TRBV4-2
j_gene: TRBJ2-1

CDR3aa: CASRGKGEAGHYEQYF
CDR3nt: TGTGCCAGCAGGGGGAAAGGGGAAGCGGGACACTACGAGCAGTACTTC
abundance: once
d_gene: -
v_gene: TRBV28
j_gene: TRBJ2-7

CDR3aa: CASSYSGPSELYEQYF
CDR3nt: TGTGCCAGCAGTTATTCAGGCCCTAGCGAACTCTACGAGCAGTACTTC
abundance: once
d_gene: -
v_gene: TRBV6-5
j_gene: TRBJ2-7

CDR3aa: CASSPSGTNTGELFF
CDR3nt: TGTGCCAGCAGCCCTAGCGGGACGAACACCGGGGAGCTGTTTTTT
abundance: -
d_gene: TRBD2
v_gene: TRBV2
j_gene: TRBJ2-2

CDR3aa: CASSPGTLNTGELFF
CDR3nt: TGCGCCAGCAGCCCCGGCACCCTTAACACCGGGGAGCTGTTTTTT
abundance: -
d_gene: -
v_gene: TRBV5-1
j_gene: TRBJ2-2

CDR3aa: CASSLGTGANYGYTF
CDR3nt: TGCGCCAGCAGCTTGGGGACAGGGGCAAACTATGGCTACACCTTC
abundance: once
d_gene: TRBD1
v_gene: TRBV5-1
j_gene: TRBJ1-2

CDR3aa: CASSLLYNEQFF
CDR3nt: TGTGCCAGCAGTTTACTGTACAATGAGCAGTTCTTC
abundance: -
d_gene: -
v_gene: TRBV28
j_gene: TRBJ2-1

CDR3aa: CASEGIGTSGKESYF
CDR3nt: TGTGCCAGCGAGGGTATCGGGACTAGCGGAAAAGAGTCGTACTTC
abundance: -
d_gene: TRBD2
v_gene: TRBV28
j_gene: TRBJ2-5

CDR3aa: CASAQTENTEAFF
CDR3nt: TGTGCTAGTGCCCAGACAGAGAACACTGAAGCTTTCTTT
abundance: -
d_gene: -
v_gene: TRBV12-5
j_gene: TRBJ1-1

CDR3aa: CASSTPSGRVVEQYF
CDR3nt: TGTGCCAGCAGTACACCTAGCGGGAGGGTAGTCGAGCAGTACTTC
abundance: -
d_gene: TRBD2
v_gene: TRBV28
j_gene: TRBJ2-7

CDR3aa: CASSPGQGPQETQYF
CDR3nt: TGTGCCAGCAGCCCCGGACAGGGTCCTCAAGAGACCCAGTACTTC
abundance: -
d_gene: TRBD1
v_gene: TRBV7-9
j_gene: TRBJ2-5

CDR3aa: CASSRTSGGYTGELFF
CDR3nt: TGTGCCAGCAGTCGAACTAGCGGGGGATACACCGGGGAGCTGTTTTTT
abundance: -
d_gene: TRBD2
v_gene: TRBV7-7
j_gene: TRBJ2-2

CDR3aa: CASSPLGQGARTEAFF
CDR3nt: TGTGCCAGCTCACCGCTGGGACAGGGGGCGAGAACTGAAGCTTTCTTT
abundance: -
d_gene: TRBD1
v_gene: TRBV18
j_gene: TRBJ1-1

CDR3aa: CASSLAGGPSYEQYF
CDR3nt: TGTGCCAGCAGTTTAGCGGGAGGGCCCTCCTACGAGCAGTACTTC
abundance: -
d_gene: TRBD2
v_gene: TRBV2
j_gene: TRBJ2-7

CDR3aa: CASSGGAFSGNTIYF
CDR3nt: TGTGCCAGCAGTGGGGGGGCCTTCTCTGGAAACACCATATATTTT
abundance: -
d_gene: -
v_gene: TRBV2
j_gene: TRBJ1-3

CDR3aa: CSGRRIQETQYF
CDR3nt: TGCAGCGGGCGACGGATCCAAGAGACCCAGTACTTC
abundance: -
d_gene: -
v_gene: TRBV29-1
j_gene: TRBJ2-5

CDR3aa: CASRRGTGWAFF
CDR3nt: TGTGCCAGCAGACGTGGGACAGGGTGGGCTTTCTTT
abundance: -
d_gene: TRBD1
v_gene: TRBV2
j_gene: TRBJ1-1

CDR3aa: CASSEVAVITGYTF
CDR3nt: TGTGCCAGCAGTGAAGTAGCAGTGATAACGGGCTACACCTTC
abundance: -
d_gene: -
v_gene: TRBV2
j_gene: TRBJ1-2

CDR3aa: CASRPTRSSGRASYEQYF
CDR3nt: TGTGCCAGCAGACCCACGCGCTCTAGCGGGCGGGCTTCCTACGAGCAGTACTTC
abundance: -
d_gene: TRBD2
v_gene: TRBV27
j_gene: TRBJ2-7

CDR3aa: CATSRFENNSPLHF
CDR3nt: TGTGCCACCAGCAGATTTGAAAATAATTCACCCCTCCACTTT
abundance: -
d_gene: -
v_gene: TRBV15
j_gene: TRBJ1-6

CDR3aa: CASSPRKTSGRFDEQFF
CDR3nt: TGTGCCAGCAGTCCCAGAAAGACTAGCGGGAGGTTCGATGAGCAGTTCTTC
abundance: -
d_gene: TRBD2
v_gene: TRBV27
j_gene: TRBJ2-1

CDR3aa: CASRGGSSNQPQHF
CDR3nt: TGTGCCAGCAGAGGAGGGAGTAGCAATCAGCCCCAGCATTTT
abundance: -
d_gene: -
v_gene: TRBV6-5
j_gene: TRBJ1-5

CDR3aa: CASSRAGRANTIYF
CDR3nt: TGTGCCAGCAGCCGGGCCGGCCGGGCGAACACCATATATTTT
abundance: -
d_gene: -
v_gene: TRBV7-2
j_gene: TRBJ1-3